The 30 T cell receptor beta chains below all came from one sample that was sequenced in a study of blood T cell repertoires in COVID-19. TCRdb's table, derived via immunoSEQ multiplex PCR, lists solely in-frame clones and lacks some. The table has approximately 410,000 clones, roughly 85% seen once; the top ten hold almost 1.5%. Sequenced material: peripheral blood. Receptors originate from a woman under 40 with active or convalescent COVID-19.

This clone appeared a few times. CDR3 DNA sequence: TGTGCCAGCAGTGGACAGGGTCATGAAGCTTTCTTT. This codes for CASSGQGHEAFF. The chain is built from TRBV11-2 and TRBJ1-1; 8 bases agree with TRBD1. Germline V lookup: CDR1 SGHAT, CDR2 FQNNGV. The CDR3 loop spans 12 amino acids. Trimming cost V 6 bases and J 7 bases; bases outside gene matches: 4.

This rearrangement joins TRBV27 to TRBJ2-3; 7 nucleotides match TRBD2. The V gene's germline CDR1 is MNHEY and CDR2 SMNVEV (reference sequence). This CDR3 contains 18 residues. After removal of 5 bases from V and 4 bases from J, the junction contained 18 bases not matched to a gene. The DNA of the CDR3 is TGTGCCAGCAGTCCTAGTCCTTTGCCGGGAGGATCGGCAGATACGCAGTATTTT. This translates into CASSPSPLPGGSADTQYF.

This chain links TRBV28 with TRBJ1-1; a weak D match, TRBD1 (6 bases). CDR1 MDHEN and CDR2 SYDVKM come from the germline V gene. V was pared by 4 bases and J by 4 bases, with 16 bases between. This CDR3 contains 15 residues. The CDR3 nucleotides read TGTGCCAGCAGTTACAGGGTAGAGACTGGCACTGAAGCTTTCTTT. As protein: CASSYRVETGTEAFF.

V gene TRBV3-1 (or the pseudogene TRBV3-2) combines with J gene TRBJ1-3; TRBD1 is a possible D gene (5 bases). CDR1 is LGHDT and CDR2 is YNNKEL in the germline V gene (reference sequence). CDR3 size: 16 residues. Trimming shortened V by 0 bases and J by 1 base, and 10 bases separated the two germline ends. The CDR3 DNA reads TGTGCCAGCAGCCAAGATTTCGGGGGTTCTGGAAACACCATATATTTT. This translates into CASSQDFGGSGNTIYF.

The rearrangement joins TRBV19 to TRBJ1-5; D remains ambiguous. CDR1 LNHDA and CDR2 SQIVND come from the germline V gene (reference sequence). Deletions cut 7 bases from V and 5 bases from J, with 9 bases between. The CDR3 extends over 12 amino acids. CDR3 loop: CASTNSYQPQHF. The DNA of the CDR3 is TGTGCCAGTACTAACAGTTATCAGCCCCAGCATTTT.

The chain couples TRBV2 to TRBJ2-2, with 8 bases matching TRBD2. This CDR3 spans 15 amino acids. Germline loops: CDR1 SNHLY, CDR2 FYNNEI. Losses at the gene ends were 3 bases for V and 5 bases for J; bases not matched to a gene: 5. CDR3 sequence (DNA): TGTGCCAGCAGTGAGCGGGGGGCCGGGACCGGGGAGCTGTTTTTT. It specifies CASSERGAGTGELFF.

This chain uses TRBV5-1 with TRBJ1-1; D is possibly TRBD1 (5 bases). This CDR3 has 15 residues. The germline V gene encodes CDR1 SGHRS and CDR2 YFSETQ. The ends were cut back, 3 bases at V and 3 bases at J, with 15 bases in the middle. The CDR3 nucleotides are TGCGCCAGCAGCTCCAGGCGGGGGAAGGACACTGAAGCTTTCTTT. As protein: CASSSRRGKDTEAFF.

This sequence joins TRBV2 and TRBJ2-1; D not resolved. Trimming shortened V by 8 bases and J by 4 bases, and 6 bases separated the two germline ends. The CDR3 extends over 11 amino acids. Germline V lookup: CDR1 SNHLY, CDR2 FYNNEI. The CDR3 region has the DNA TGTGCCAGCCAAATTTACAATGAGCAGTTCTTC. This translates into CASQIYNEQFF.

The chain uses TRBV10-1 and TRBJ2-2; 7 bases line up with TRBD1. The CDR3 is 17 amino acids. The junction had 5 bases not matched to a gene; V was cut back by 1 base and J by 0 bases. Germline-derived CDR1 and CDR2 are WNHNN and SYGVQD (reference sequence). The CDR3 DNA reads as TGCGCCAGCAGTGAGTTCAAAGACAGGGCGAACACCGGGGAGCTGTTTTTT. Protein product: CASSEFKDRANTGELFF.

CDR3 DNA sequence: TGTGCCAGCAGCTTGCAGGGTCAGCCCCAGCATTTT. Its protein is CASSLQGQPQHF. V and J are TRBV5-6 and TRBJ1-5; D is possibly TRBD1 (5 bases). V shed 1 base and J shed 6 bases, with 5 bases lying between them. CDR1 is SGHDT, CDR2 YYEEEE, per germline. This CDR3 has 12 residues.

The chain combines TRBV19 with TRBJ1-1; 12 nucleotides agree with TRBD1. The germline gives CDR1 LNHDA, CDR2 SQIVND (reference sequence). The J segment lost 6 bases and the V segment lost 4 bases, leaving 9 bases of the junction unmatched. The CDR3 is made up of 16 amino acids. CDR3 coding DNA: TGTGCCAGTAGTACCACACCGGGACAGGGGGCCTCTGAAGCTTTCTTT. Translating it yields CASSTTPGQGASEAFF.

The V call is TRBV5-1, the J call TRBJ2-7; 10 bases line up with TRBD2. V dropped 0 bases and J dropped 5; count of bases not matched to a gene: 5. The CDR3 length is 15 residues. CDR1 and CDR2 from the germline V gene are SGHRS and YFSETQ. The CDR3 region is CASSLAPSGSDEQYF. The CDR3, as DNA: TGCGCCAGCAGCTTGGCCCCTAGCGGGAGTGACGAGCAGTACTTC. Drawing the rest from reference TRBV5-1 and TRBJ2-7, the complete variable domain is KAGVTQTPRYLIKTRGQQVTLSCSPISGHRSVSWYQQTPGQGLQFLFEYFSETQRNKGNFPGRFSGRQFSNSRSEMNVSTLELGDSALYLCASSLAPSGSDEQYFGPGTRLTVT.

The chain carries TRBV3-1 (or the pseudogene TRBV3-2) and TRBJ2-7, with 9 bases fitting TRBD1. The V segment lost 1 base and the J segment 6 bases; nucleotides outside the gene matches: 4. The CDR3 is made up of 14 amino acids. Looked up from germline, CDR1 is LGHDT and CDR2 is YNNKEL (reference sequence). The CDR3 DNA sequence: TGTGCCAGCAGCCAAGGGGACAGGGCACCCGAGCAGTACTTC. This gives the protein CASSQGDRAPEQYF.

This clone turned up a few times. The chain links TRBV29-1 to TRBJ2-7; TRBD2 matches 11 bases. Germline-derived CDR1 and CDR2 are SQVTM and ANQGSEA. The CDR3 length is 13 residues. V dropped 5 bases and J dropped 4; count of bases not matched to a gene: 4. The CDR3 loop reads CSVTTSGSYEQYF. In DNA, the CDR3 is TGCAGCGTTACAACTAGCGGGAGTTACGAGCAGTACTTC.

This clone was counted between two and nine times. CDR3 protein: CASSLGGDSPLHF. Written as DNA, the CDR3 is TGTGCCAGCAGTTTAGGGGGCGACTCACCCCTCCACTTT. The chain couples TRBV12-3 or TRBV12-4 to TRBJ1-6, with D perhaps TRBD1 (5 bases). Trimming took 1 base from V and 10 from J, leaving 8 bases between them. The length of the CDR3 is 13 residues.

The V and J genes are TRBV2 and TRBJ1-2; TRBD1 might be the D (5 bases). The CDR3 has 18 residues. The germline gives CDR1 SNHLY, CDR2 FYNNEI. V was clipped by 6 bases and J by 4 bases, with 27 bases between them. DNA for the CDR3: TGTGCCAGCAGCGGCTTAAGGGCAGGGAGGGTCCCAGGCTATGGCTACACCTTC. This codes for CASSGLRAGRVPGYGYTF. The whole variable domain, remainder taken from reference TRBV2 and TRBJ1-2, is EPEVTQTPSHQVTQMGQEVILRCVPISNHLYFYWYRQILGQKVEFLVSFYNNEISEKSEIFDDQFSVERPDGSNFTLKIRSTKLEDSAMYFCASSGLRAGRVPGYGYTFGSGTRLTVV.

The V gene is TRBV5-6, the J gene TRBJ1-4, with D possibly being TRBD1 (6 bases). Trimming took 1 base from V and 2 from J, leaving 12 bases between them. The CDR3 is 16 amino acids. Germline CDR1 is SGHDT and CDR2 is YYEEEE. The CDR3 sequence is CASSLRDIATNEKLFF. CDR3 in DNA: TGTGCCAGCAGCTTGAGGGACATTGCCACTAATGAAAAACTGTTTTTT.

V is TRBV5-1 and J is TRBJ1-1; TRBD1 aligns across 7 bases. V was pared by 4 bases and J by 4 bases, with 13 bases of the junction left unmatched. The CDR3 spans 16 residues. Germline loops: CDR1 SGHRS, CDR2 YFSETQ. CDR3 coding DNA: TGCGCCAGCAGCCCGTATGACAGGGTGGTAGTCACTGAAGCTTTCTTT. It translates to CASSPYDRVVVTEAFF.

This clone was detected only a few times. The rearrangement links TRBV5-4 to TRBJ1-2, with a tentative D call TRBD1 (6 bases). V lost 0 bases to trimming and J lost 6 bases, with 12 bases between them. Germline V gene lookup returns CDR1 SGHNT and CDR2 YYREEE (reference sequence). The CDR3 runs to 14 residues. In DNA form, the CDR3 reads TGTGCCAGCAGCTTGGCCGACAGGTACCATGGCTACACCTTC. Translated: CASSLADRYHGYTF.

This chain joins TRBV7-9 and TRBJ1-6, with 8 bases matching TRBD1. Germline trimming cut 1 base from V and 7 bases from J; bases unmatched to any gene: 3. CDR1 is SEHNR and CDR2 is FQNEAQ in the germline V gene (reference sequence). The CDR3 is 15 amino acids. The CDR3 region has the DNA TGTGCCAGCAGCTTAGGGACAGGGATCAATTCACCCCTCCACTTT. This translates into CASSLGTGINSPLHF. Supplemented by reference TRBV7-9 and TRBJ1-6, the full variable domain reads DTGVSQNPRHKITKRGQNVTFRCDPISEHNRLYWYRQTLGQGPEFLTYFQNEAQLEKSRLLSDRFSAERPKGSFSTLEIQRTEQGDSAMYLCASSLGTGINSPLHFGNGTRLTVT.

The chain carries TRBV19 and TRBJ2-6; TRBD2 matches 10 bases. Trimming at V came to 3 bases and at J to 0 bases, leaving 5 bases not matched to a gene. The germline gives CDR1 LNHDA, CDR2 SQIVND (reference sequence). This CDR3 spans 18 amino acids. CDR3 region: CASSMGLARSSGANVLTF. The CDR3 region has the DNA TGTGCCAGTAGTATGGGACTAGCGCGAAGCTCTGGGGCCAACGTCCTGACTTTC.

The rearrangement links TRBV4-1 to TRBJ2-5; 7 bases fit TRBD2. Trimming took 1 base from V and 5 from J; bases not matched to a gene: 1. In germline, CDR1 is MGHRA, CDR2 YSYEKL. The CDR3 runs to 13 residues. CDR3 sequence (DNA): TGCGCCAGCAGCCAAGCCGGGGGGGAGACCCAGTACTTC. Protein sequence: CASSQAGGETQYF.

The rearrangement links TRBV5-1 to TRBJ1-2; 7 bases align to TRBD1. Germline V lookup: CDR1 SGHRS, CDR2 YFSETQ. V lost 1 base to trimming and J lost 4 bases; unmatched junction nucleotides: 7. This CDR3 contains 15 residues. CDR3 sequence (DNA): TGCGCCAGCAGCTTGAACTCCAGACAGGGCTATGGCTACACCTTC. It codes for CASSLNSRQGYGYTF.

This rearrangement joins TRBV6-5 to TRBJ1-1; possible D gene TRBD1, 6 bases. The germline V gene has CDR1 MNHEY and CDR2 SVGAGI. This CDR3 spans 14 amino acids. Trimming removed 6 bases at V and 3 bases at J, with 14 bases between. The CDR3 region is CASRSWDNDTEAFF. CDR3 DNA sequence: TGTGCCAGCAGGAGCTGGGACAACGACACTGAAGCTTTCTTT.

This chain uses TRBV6-5 with TRBJ1-6; a possible D gene is TRBD1 (6 bases). Trimming removed 5 bases at V and 9 bases at J, with 14 bases between. This CDR3 has 14 residues. CDR1 and CDR2 (germline): MNHEY, SVGAGI. This CDR3 reads CASSPRGGGSPLHF. The CDR3 region has the DNA TGTGCCAGCAGTCCCCGAGGGGGGGGTTCACCCCTCCACTTT.

J is TRBJ2-7 and V is TRBV5-1; D gene uncertain. Per the germline V gene, CDR1 is SGHRS and CDR2 is YFSETQ. Trimming left V 5 bases short and J 3 bases short, with 6 bases between. This CDR3 is built from 11 residues. Here the CDR3 reads CASRFGYEQYF. Here the CDR3 DNA reads TGCGCCAGCAGGTTCGGCTACGAGCAGTACTTC.

The chain uses TRBV7-9 and TRBJ2-7; 9 bases map to TRBD2. The CDR3 totals 15 residues. Germline V CDR1 and CDR2: SEHNR, FQNEAQ (reference sequence). With V trimmed by 7 bases and J by 1 base, 8 bases remained unmatched. As DNA, the CDR3 is TGTGCCAGCAACATAGCGGGAGTAGCATCCTACGAGCAGTACTTC. Translating it yields CASNIAGVASYEQYF.

The V gene is TRBV19, the J gene TRBJ2-2, with 9 bases identical to TRBD1. V shed 7 bases and J 2 bases; nucleotides not matched to a gene: 5. CDR3 length: 15 amino acids. Germline V lookup: CDR1 LNHDA, CDR2 SQIVND (reference sequence). CDR3 residues: CASNPGQGNTGELFF. In DNA, the CDR3 is TGTGCCAGTAACCCGGGACAGGGAAACACCGGGGAGCTGTTTTTT.

The V gene is TRBV7-9, the J gene TRBJ2-5; TRBD2 matches at 9 bases. The CDR3 consists of 14 residues. The ends lost 1 base at V and 6 bases at J; junction bases unmatched: 3. Germline loops: CDR1 SEHNR, CDR2 FQNEAQ (reference sequence). The CDR3 sequence: CASSLGTSGQTQYF. The CDR3 coding sequence is TGTGCCAGCAGCTTAGGTACTAGCGGGCAGACCCAGTACTTC.

This clone was seen a handful of times. The chain is built from TRBV5-1 and TRBJ2-1, with 15 bases lining up with TRBD2. J gave up 0 bases and V 4 bases, and 8 bases lay outside the gene matches. Germline loops: CDR1 SGHRS, CDR2 YFSETQ. The CDR3 sequence is 19 residues long. For the CDR3, the DNA is TGCGCCAGCAGCGCCGTGGGGACTAGCGGGGGGAACTCCTACAATGAGCAGTTCTTC. Its translation: CASSAVGTSGGNSYNEQFF.